This TCR beta chain is drawn from a study of blood T cell repertoires in COVID-19. Turning to the study itself: The United States, Italy and Spain provided the acute and convalescent COVID-19 samples.

Sequenced by immunoSEQ multiplex PCR; TCRdb stores in-frame clones only, minus some. The repertoire holds a few hundred thousand clones, with roughly 90% as singletons. Germline CDR1 is KGHSH and CDR2 is LQKENI. The CDR3 is 17 amino acids. V shed 2 bases and J 2 bases; nucleotides not matched to a gene: 6. The specimen was peripheral blood. This sequence joins TRBV18 and TRBJ2-6, with TRBD1 matching 7 bases. The receptor's source is a man aged 18 to 35 who had recovered from COVID-19. DNA for the CDR3: TGTGCCAGCTCACCAGGCGTTAGGGGGCCTGGGGCCAACGTCCTGACTTTC. It codes for CASSPGVRGPGANVLTF.